This is a list of T cell receptor beta chains from one sample in a study of T cell responses to AZD1222 COVID-19 vaccine. TCRdb's copy holds only in-frame clones and misses some; the assay was immunoSEQ multiplex PCR. Counted here are approximately 200,000 clones, about 87% occurring once; the ten biggest clones make up less than 3%. The material sequenced was peripheral blood, taken on day 0 of MenACWY control vaccination. The receptors stem from an adult in good health. The CDR3 runs from the conserved cysteine through the conserved F or W. The D gene is left open where the match is weak. The listing skips clone size in some rows; elsewhere it reads once, few, many or a size class.

V gene: TRBV24-1; J gene: TRBJ2-3; CDR3 length: 15; D gene: TRBD2; clone size: many; CDR3 DNA: TGTGCCACCAGTCGCCTAGCGGGAGATATAGATACGCAGTATTTT; CDR3 protein: CATSRLAGDIDTQYF
V gene: TRBV27; J gene: TRBJ2-6; CDR3 length: 18; D gene: TRBD1; clone size: -; CDR3 DNA: TGTGCCAGCAGTTTATTGGGGACAGGAAGCTCTGGGGCCAACGTCCTGACTTTC; CDR3 protein: CASSLLGTGSSGANVLTF
V gene: TRBV5-4; J gene: TRBJ2-3; CDR3 length: 15; D gene: TRBD2; clone size: -; CDR3 DNA: TGTGCCAGCAGCTTGGGACTAGCGGGCACAGATACGCAGTATTTT; CDR3 protein: CASSLGLAGTDTQYF
V gene: TRBV18; J gene: TRBJ1-2; CDR3 length: 14; D gene: TRBD1; clone size: -; CDR3 DNA: TGTGCCAGCTCACCACGCGGGACAGACTATGGCTACACCTTC; CDR3 protein: CASSPRGTDYGYTF
V gene: TRBV7-2; J gene: TRBJ1-4; CDR3 length: 14; D gene: -; clone size: -; CDR3 DNA: TGTGCCAGCAGCTTATACAGTACGGGTGAAAAACTGTTTTTT; CDR3 protein: CASSLYSTGEKLFF
V gene: TRBV20-1; J gene: TRBJ1-1; CDR3 length: 11; D gene: -; clone size: -; CDR3 DNA: TGCAGTGCCAGTCCGGGCGGTGAAGCTTTCTTT; CDR3 protein: CSASPGGEAFF
V gene: TRBV27; J gene: TRBJ2-6; CDR3 length: 16; D gene: TRBD1; clone size: -; CDR3 DNA: TGTGCCAGCAGGCCCCGACAGGGCATGGTGGCCAACGTCCTGACTTTC; CDR3 protein: CASRPRQGMVANVLTF
V gene: TRBV9; J gene: TRBJ2-6; CDR3 length: 16; D gene: -; clone size: -; CDR3 DNA: TGTGCCAGCAGCGTAGCTACGAGGCCTGGGGCCAACGTCCTGACTTTC; CDR3 protein: CASSVATRPGANVLTF
V gene: TRBV28; J gene: TRBJ1-2; CDR3 length: 13; D gene: TRBD1; clone size: -; CDR3 DNA: TGTGCCAGCAGTCGACAGGGAGACTATGGCTACACCTTC; CDR3 protein: CASSRQGDYGYTF
V gene: TRBV19; J gene: TRBJ2-2; CDR3 length: 15; D gene: -; clone size: -; CDR3 DNA: TGTGCCAGTAGTATGCAGGGGGGTATCGCCGGGGAGCTGTTTTTT; CDR3 protein: CASSMQGGIAGELFF
V gene: TRBV6-5; J gene: TRBJ1-5; CDR3 length: 13; D gene: TRBD1; clone size: once; CDR3 DNA: TGTGCCAGCGTCGGGACAGGGAATCAGCCCCAGCATTTT; CDR3 protein: CASVGTGNQPQHF
V gene: TRBV2; J gene: TRBJ1-1; CDR3 length: 12; D gene: -; clone size: -; CDR3 DNA: TGTGCCAGCAGAGCAGGGCCATCTGAAGCTTTCTTT; CDR3 protein: CASRAGPSEAFF
V gene: TRBV6-5; J gene: TRBJ1-2; CDR3 length: 13; D gene: TRBD1; clone size: -; CDR3 DNA: TGTGCCAGCAGGCGGGACAGCAACTATGGCTACACCTTC; CDR3 protein: CASRRDSNYGYTF
V gene: TRBV4-1; J gene: TRBJ2-5; CDR3 length: 15; D gene: TRBD2; clone size: -; CDR3 DNA: TGCGCCAGCTCTGAAACCGGGACTAGGGGAGAGACCCAGTACTTC; CDR3 protein: CASSETGTRGETQYF
V gene: TRBV28; J gene: TRBJ1-2; CDR3 length: 13; D gene: -; clone size: -; CDR3 DNA: TGTGCCAGCCGAGAAAGCAGGCCTAAGGGCTACACCTTC; CDR3 protein: CASRESRPKGYTF
V gene: TRBV29-1; J gene: TRBJ2-1; CDR3 length: 16; D gene: -; clone size: -; CDR3 DNA: TGCAGCGTTGACGGGGTGAGGGGGGCCAATTACAATGAGCAGTTCTTC; CDR3 protein: CSVDGVRGANYNEQFF
V gene: TRBV5-1; J gene: TRBJ2-2; CDR3 length: 15; D gene: -; clone size: -; CDR3 DNA: TGCGCCAGCAGCTTGGCGGCAGACCCAGGCGGGGAGCTGTTTTTT; CDR3 protein: CASSLAADPGGELFF
V gene: TRBV18; J gene: TRBJ1-1; CDR3 length: 15; D gene: -; clone size: -; CDR3 DNA: TGTGCCAGCTCACCACCGTCGCGAGGAGGCACTGAAGCTTTCTTT; CDR3 protein: CASSPPSRGGTEAFF
V gene: TRBV25-1; J gene: TRBJ1-1; CDR3 length: 15; D gene: -; clone size: once; CDR3 DNA: TGTGCCAACAGTGAATTTGACACCTTCAACACTGAAGCTTTCTTT; CDR3 protein: CANSEFDTFNTEAFF
V gene: TRBV3-1/TRBV3-2; J gene: TRBJ1-1; CDR3 length: 12; D gene: -; clone size: once; CDR3 DNA: TGTGCCAGCAGCCCGGCGAGGGCTGAAGCTTTCTTT; CDR3 protein: CASSPARAEAFF
V gene: TRBV20-1; J gene: TRBJ1-5; CDR3 length: 14; D gene: -; clone size: once; CDR3 DNA: TGCAGTGCTAGTGATCCTACCGGTATACAGCCCCAGCATTTT; CDR3 protein: CSASDPTGIQPQHF
V gene: TRBV4-1; J gene: TRBJ2-7; CDR3 length: 15; D gene: -; clone size: -; CDR3 DNA: TGCGCCAGCAGCCAAGGAACAGCCTTGAACTACGAGCAGTACTTC; CDR3 protein: CASSQGTALNYEQYF
V gene: TRBV28; J gene: TRBJ2-7; CDR3 length: 12; D gene: -; clone size: -; CDR3 DNA: TGTGCCAGCAGTTTCCCTTTCTACGAGCAGTACTTC; CDR3 protein: CASSFPFYEQYF
V gene: TRBV9; J gene: TRBJ2-1; CDR3 length: 17; D gene: -; clone size: -; CDR3 DNA: TGTGCCAGCAGCTTAAGATACTCGTCACCTGGATACAATGAGCAGTTCTTC; CDR3 protein: CASSLRYSSPGYNEQFF
V gene: TRBV12-3/TRBV12-4; J gene: TRBJ1-2; CDR3 length: 13; D gene: TRBD1; clone size: -; CDR3 DNA: TGTGCCAGCAGCGGGACAGTTAACTATGGCTACACCTTC; CDR3 protein: CASSGTVNYGYTF
V gene: TRBV20-1; J gene: TRBJ1-4; CDR3 length: 13; D gene: -; clone size: -; CDR3 DNA: TGCAGTGCTCGTGGCAGGGGAGGAGAAAAACTGTTTTTT; CDR3 protein: CSARGRGGEKLFF
V gene: TRBV11-2; J gene: TRBJ1-5; CDR3 length: 13; D gene: -; clone size: -; CDR3 DNA: TGTGCCAGCAGCTTCCAGGGCGATCAGCCCCAGCATTTT; CDR3 protein: CASSFQGDQPQHF
V gene: TRBV28; J gene: TRBJ2-6; CDR3 length: 16; D gene: TRBD1; clone size: once; CDR3 DNA: TGTGCCAGCAGTTTAACAGGGGTGCAGGGGGCCAACGTCCTGACTTTC; CDR3 protein: CASSLTGVQGANVLTF
V gene: TRBV2; J gene: TRBJ2-7; CDR3 length: 13; D gene: TRBD1; clone size: -; CDR3 DNA: TGTGCCAGCAGTGAAGGACAGGGTTCCGAGCAGTACTTC; CDR3 protein: CASSEGQGSEQYF
V gene: TRBV5-6; J gene: TRBJ2-7; CDR3 length: 16; D gene: TRBD1; clone size: -; CDR3 DNA: TGTGCCAGCAGCACAGGACAGGTTTTGAGCTCCTACGAGCAGTACTTC; CDR3 protein: CASSTGQVLSSYEQYF
V gene: TRBV7-3; J gene: TRBJ2-1; CDR3 length: 15; D gene: TRBD2; clone size: -; CDR3 DNA: TGTGCCAGCAGCCTAGCGGGGGGTTTTTACAATGAGCAGTTCTTC; CDR3 protein: CASSLAGGFYNEQFF
V gene: TRBV5-1; J gene: TRBJ2-5; CDR3 length: 15; D gene: TRBD1; clone size: once; CDR3 DNA: TGCGCCAGCAGAAAAGGGACAGCGACCGCGGAGACCCAGTACTTC; CDR3 protein: CASRKGTATAETQYF
V gene: TRBV27; J gene: TRBJ1-5; CDR3 length: 12; D gene: TRBD1; clone size: -; CDR3 DNA: TGTGCCAGCAGTTTACCCCCGGACAGGGAAATTTTT; CDR3 protein: CASSLPPDREIF
V gene: TRBV30; J gene: TRBJ2-1; CDR3 length: 15; D gene: -; clone size: -; CDR3 DNA: TGTGCCTGGAGCGCCCCTAACGGGGCCACGTATGAGCAGTTCTTC; CDR3 protein: CAWSAPNGATYEQFF
V gene: TRBV9; J gene: TRBJ2-3; CDR3 length: 15; D gene: TRBD1; clone size: -; CDR3 DNA: TGTGCCAGCACCCTAGGGGGCTTTAGCACAGATACGCAGTATTTT; CDR3 protein: CASTLGGFSTDTQYF
V gene: TRBV28; J gene: TRBJ1-2; CDR3 length: 14; D gene: -; clone size: -; CDR3 DNA: TGTGCCAGCAGCGAGGGACTAAACGCACGTGGCTACACCTTC; CDR3 protein: CASSEGLNARGYTF
V gene: TRBV27; J gene: TRBJ2-7; CDR3 length: 14; D gene: -; clone size: -; CDR3 DNA: TGTGCCAGCAGTTCCGGGACCGAGCCCTACGAGCAGTACTTC; CDR3 protein: CASSSGTEPYEQYF
V gene: TRBV30; J gene: TRBJ2-5; CDR3 length: 13; D gene: TRBD2; clone size: -; CDR3 DNA: TGTGCCTGGAATAGCGGGGTCGGGGAGACCCAGTACTTC; CDR3 protein: CAWNSGVGETQYF
V gene: TRBV6-5; J gene: TRBJ1-3; CDR3 length: 15; D gene: -; clone size: -; CDR3 DNA: TGTGCCAGCAGTTACGGGGCAGCTCCTGGAAACACCATATATTTT; CDR3 protein: CASSYGAAPGNTIYF
V gene: TRBV6-2/TRBV6-3; J gene: TRBJ1-6; CDR3 length: 14; D gene: -; clone size: -; CDR3 DNA: TGTGCCAGCAGTCGATTCATAGGGGGTTCACCCCTCCACTTT; CDR3 protein: CASSRFIGGSPLHF
V gene: TRBV9; J gene: TRBJ2-7; CDR3 length: 15; D gene: TRBD1; clone size: -; CDR3 DNA: TGTGCCAGCAGCGTAGGTGGGACAGGGACCTACGAGCAGTACTTC; CDR3 protein: CASSVGGTGTYEQYF
V gene: TRBV29-1; J gene: TRBJ1-2; CDR3 length: 14; D gene: -; clone size: -; CDR3 DNA: TGCAGCGTTGATATACACGGAAGAGACTATGGCTACACCTTC; CDR3 protein: CSVDIHGRDYGYTF
V gene: TRBV19; J gene: TRBJ2-7; CDR3 length: 14; D gene: TRBD1; clone size: -; CDR3 DNA: TGTGCCAGTAGACTTGGGACAGGGGAATACGAGCAGTACTTC; CDR3 protein: CASRLGTGEYEQYF
V gene: TRBV4-1; J gene: TRBJ1-1; CDR3 length: 14; D gene: -; clone size: -; CDR3 DNA: TGCGCCAGCAGCCAGCCTAGTGGCCTCACTGAAGCTTTCTTT; CDR3 protein: CASSQPSGLTEAFF
V gene: TRBV7-8; J gene: TRBJ1-5; CDR3 length: 16; D gene: -; clone size: -; CDR3 DNA: TGTGCCAGCAGCTTAATCGAGACAGGTAACAATCAGCCCCAGCATTTT; CDR3 protein: CASSLIETGNNQPQHF
V gene: TRBV18; J gene: TRBJ2-7; CDR3 length: 13; D gene: TRBD1; clone size: once; CDR3 DNA: TGTGCCAGCTCACACTCGACAGGGGACGAGCAGTACTTC; CDR3 protein: CASSHSTGDEQYF
V gene: TRBV5-1; J gene: TRBJ1-6; CDR3 length: 14; D gene: -; clone size: few; CDR3 DNA: TGCGCCAGCAGCTTGGCACAGGAAAATTCACCCCTCCACTTT; CDR3 protein: CASSLAQENSPLHF
V gene: TRBV6-2/TRBV6-3; J gene: TRBJ2-1; CDR3 length: 14; D gene: -; clone size: few; CDR3 DNA: TGTGCCAGCAGTTACATCCTCGACTACAATGAGCAGTTCTTC; CDR3 protein: CASSYILDYNEQFF